This T cell receptor beta chain was obtained from a study of CD8 T cells in ankylosing spondylitis. Study-wide findings and caveats: Relatively rare in peripheral blood, disease-linked clones were also CD8+. Clones tied to disease were said to be significantly enriched in matched ankylosing spondylitis synovial fluid. Roughly eight highly homologous variants made up a TCR beta motif that seemed to typify ankylosing spondylitis blood.

This clonotype was seen ten or more times. The antigen is unknown. V lost 6 bases, J lost 13 bases, and 13 bases lay in between. This CDR3 has 11 amino acids. Researchers built TCR beta libraries using quantitative 5'-RACE with molecular barcodes. MiXCR, applied by TCRdb to the 5' RACE reads, yields one record per CDR3 protein. The profile shows about 120,000 distinct CDR3 sequences, roughly an eighth of them singletons. This clonotype was obtained from a female donor with ankylosing spondylitis or in good health (not recorded which). V gene TRBV12-3 or TRBV12-4 combines with J gene TRBJ2-4; D may correspond to TRBD1 or TRBD2 (6 bases each). Sequenced input: blood, either unsorted or a sorted T cell fraction (not recorded which). CDR3: CASSLGGPQYF. Here the CDR3 DNA reads TGTGCCAGCAGCCTAGGGGGGCCCCAGTACTTC.